This T cell receptor beta chain was sequenced for a study of blood T cell repertoires in COVID-19. Study summary: Sites across the United States, Italy and Spain contributed samples from acute and convalescent COVID-19. T cells, B-cell-depleted T cells, or PBMCs provided the cDNA or gDNA that served as material.

Germline V gene sequence: CDR1 LGHNA, CDR2 YSLEER. The junction had 5 bases not matched to a gene; V was cut back by 4 bases and J by 3 bases. CDR3 length: 15 residues. Original handling: Amplification of reference gene primers provided the estimated nucleated cell counts. Repertoires were generated with immunoSEQ multiplex PCR, while TCRdb's copy carries only in-frame clones and drops some. From that table come the V and J calls and clone size; the DNA was used to work out D and trimming. The table has tens of thousands of clones, roughly 91% seen once. This chain uses TRBV4-3 with TRBJ1-3; TRBD1 aligns across 8 bases. This sequence was found in a woman of 80 years or more with active COVID-19. Sequencing was done on a sample of peripheral blood. The CDR3 loop is CASSLDREFGNTIYF. The CDR3 nucleotides read TGCGCCAGCAGCCTGGACAGGGAATTTGGAAACACCATATATTTT.